A single T cell receptor (beta chain) is shown here with its context. The antigen remains unidentified. In TCRdb, the 5' RACE reads were re-called with MiXCR into one record per CDR3 protein. The table lists approximately 1.8 million distinct CDR3 sequences, less than 40% of them singletons. Germline values: CDR1 MNHEY, CDR2 SVGEGT. Trimming took 3 bases from V and 6 from J; bases not matched to a gene: 6. The CDR3 runs 14 residues. The sample comes from a study of identical twins. Study-level results: Sharing of beta out-of-frame sequences by twins showed a weaker excess. In cord blood, abundant beta clonotypes had fewer insertions; memory showed no trend. Within twin pairs, the out-of-frame alpha sequences they shared showed excess low generation probability.

Sequencing was carried out using cord blood. The chain has TRBV6-2 or TRBV6-3 and TRBJ2-3; 7 bases are shared with TRBD2. The TCR sequence derives from a newborn girl in good health. The CDR3: CASSYGGSHDTQYF. CDR3 DNA: TGTGCCAGCAGTTATGGCGGGAGTCACGATACGCAGTATTTT.